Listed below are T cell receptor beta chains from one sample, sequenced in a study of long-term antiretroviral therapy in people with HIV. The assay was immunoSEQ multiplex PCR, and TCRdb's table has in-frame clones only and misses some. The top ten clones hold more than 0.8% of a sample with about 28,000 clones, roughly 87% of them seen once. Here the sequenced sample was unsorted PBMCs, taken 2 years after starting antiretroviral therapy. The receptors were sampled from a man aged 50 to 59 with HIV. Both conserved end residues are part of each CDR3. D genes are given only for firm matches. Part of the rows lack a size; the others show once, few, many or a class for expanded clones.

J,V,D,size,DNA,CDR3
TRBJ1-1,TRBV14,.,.,TGTGCCAGCAGCCGCAGGAGAACTGAAGCTTTCTTT,CASSRRRTEAFF
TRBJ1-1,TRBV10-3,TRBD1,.,TGTGCCATCAGCGACGGACAGGGGGGTGAAGCTTTCTTT,CAISDGQGGEAFF
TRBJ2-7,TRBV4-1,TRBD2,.,TGCGCCAGCAGCCCTCGGGAGGGCCCCTACGAGCAGTACTTC,CASSPREGPYEQYF
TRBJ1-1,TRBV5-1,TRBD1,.,TGCGCCAGCAGCTGGACAGGGCAGGGCACTGAAGCTTTCTTT,CASSWTGQGTEAFF
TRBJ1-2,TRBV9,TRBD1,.,TGTGCCAGCAGCAGCGGGACAGGGGGCGCGTACGGCTACACCTTC,CASSSGTGGAYGYTF
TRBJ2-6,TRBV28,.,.,TGTGCCAGCATCGGTGGGGCATTTGGGGCCAACGTCCTGACTTTC,CASIGGAFGANVLTF
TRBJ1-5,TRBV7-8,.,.,TGTGCCAGCAGCTTATTCGGGGGACGGGATCAGCCCCAGCATTTT,CASSLFGGRDQPQHF
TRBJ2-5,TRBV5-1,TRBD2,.,TGCGCCAGCAGCTTGGCCGCGACTAGCGGGGGGATTTTCCAAGAGACCCAGTACTTC,CASSLAATSGGIFQETQYF
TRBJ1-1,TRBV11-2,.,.,TGTGCCAGCAGCTTCTGGGAGAGGCACTTAAACACTGAAGCTTTCTTT,CASSFWERHLNTEAFF
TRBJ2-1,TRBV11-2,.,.,TGTGCCAGCAGCTTAGATAGTAGGGTTTGGGATTCATACAATGAGCAGTTCTTC,CASSLDSRVWDSYNEQFF
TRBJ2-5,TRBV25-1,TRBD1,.,TGTGCCAGCAGTCCCATAGAGGGGACAGGAGAGCCCCAGTACTTC,CASSPIEGTGEPQYF
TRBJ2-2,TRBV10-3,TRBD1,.,TGTGCCATCAGTGAGTCGTTTAGGGGGCGCGCGGCCGGGGAGCTGTTTTTT,CAISESFRGRAAGELFF
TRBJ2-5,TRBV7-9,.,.,TGTGCCAGCAGCTCGGGACTTCCGTACCAAGAGACCCAGTACTTC,CASSSGLPYQETQYF
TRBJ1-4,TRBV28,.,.,TGTGCCAGCAGGGTCGGGAATGAAAAACTGTTTTTT,CASRVGNEKLFF
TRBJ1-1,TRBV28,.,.,TGTGCCAGCAGTCCCTTCGGGGCCGTGAACACTGAAGCTTTCTTT,CASSPFGAVNTEAFF
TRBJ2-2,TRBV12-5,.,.,TGTGCTAGTGGTTTGGAAACAGGGAGGTTTAACACCGGGGAGCTGTTTTTT,CASGLETGRFNTGELFF
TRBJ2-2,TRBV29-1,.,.,TGCAGCGTCCAACCCCAGGGGGGCGGAAGGTTGAACACCGGGGAGCTGTTTTTT,CSVQPQGGGRLNTGELFF
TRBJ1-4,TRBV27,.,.,TGTGCCAGCAGTTTATTAAGGGGGAAGGAAAAACTGTTTTTT,CASSLLRGKEKLFF
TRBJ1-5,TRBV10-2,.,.,TGCGCCAGCAGTGTAGCGGATAGGGATCAGCCCCAGCATTTT,CASSVADRDQPQHF
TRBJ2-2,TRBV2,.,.,TGTGCCAGCAGCGGCAGAGTCGAGGAGCTGTTTTTT,CASSGRVEELFF
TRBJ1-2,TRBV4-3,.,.,TGCGCCAGCAGCCAAGTAAAGCGCATAAGTGGCTATGGCTACACCTTC,CASSQVKRISGYGYTF
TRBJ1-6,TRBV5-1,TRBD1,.,TGCGCCAGCAGCTTTCGACAGGGAGGCTTCAGTTCACCCCTCCACTTT,CASSFRQGGFSSPLHF
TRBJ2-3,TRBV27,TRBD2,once,TGTGCCAGCAGTTTAGTTAGCGGGGGGTTGGATACGCAGTATTTT,CASSLVSGGLDTQYF
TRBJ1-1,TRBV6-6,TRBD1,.,TGTGCCAGCGCCCAGACAGGGCTGAACACTGAAGCTTTCTTT,CASAQTGLNTEAFF
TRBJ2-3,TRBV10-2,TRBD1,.,TGCGCCAGCAGCGATCGGACAGGGGGCCACACAGATACGCAGTATTTT,CASSDRTGGHTDTQYF
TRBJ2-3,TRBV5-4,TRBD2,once,TGTGCCAGCAGCCTAGGACTAGCGGGAGCAAGAGATACGCAGTATTTT,CASSLGLAGARDTQYF
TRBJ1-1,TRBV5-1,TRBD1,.,TGCGCCAGCAGCCTATCGACAGGGATCAGCACTGAAGCTTTCTTT,CASSLSTGISTEAFF
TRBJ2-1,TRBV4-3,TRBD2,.,TGCGCCAGCAGCCAAGATACGGGGGGCTCCTACAATGAGCAGTTCTTC,CASSQDTGGSYNEQFF
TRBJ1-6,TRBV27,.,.,TGTGCCAGCAGCCAACCCCGGACCCGGGAAATGGAAGCCCTCCACTTT,CASSQPRTREMEALHF
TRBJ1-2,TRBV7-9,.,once,TGTGCCAGCAGCTTAGGACGGATAAATAACTATGGCTACACCTTC,CASSLGRINNYGYTF
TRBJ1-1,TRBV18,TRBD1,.,TGTGCCAGCTCACCACCGCTAACAGGGGGACGAAACACTGAAGCTTTCTTT,CASSPPLTGGRNTEAFF
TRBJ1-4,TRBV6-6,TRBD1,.,TGTGCCAGCAGTTTGGACAGGGGTGGGGAAAAACTGTTTTTT,CASSLDRGGEKLFF
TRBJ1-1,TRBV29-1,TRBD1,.,TGCAGCGTAGCTGACAGGGCTCTGAACACTGAAGCTTTCTTT,CSVADRALNTEAFF
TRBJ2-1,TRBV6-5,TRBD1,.,TGTGCCAGCAGTTACACGGGACAGGGGGAGAATAAGCTCTTC,CASSYTGQGENKLF
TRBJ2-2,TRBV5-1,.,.,TGCGCCAGCAGCTTGGGCCAGGGAGTCGCCGGGGAGCTGTTTTTT,CASSLGQGVAGELFF
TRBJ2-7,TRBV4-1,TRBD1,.,TGCGCCAGCAGCCCGTCGGACAGGGGGACCTACGAGCAGTACTTC,CASSPSDRGTYEQYF
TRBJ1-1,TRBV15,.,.,TGTGCCACCAGCAGAGCCGCTGGGGGGGAAGCTTTCTTT,CATSRAAGGEAFF
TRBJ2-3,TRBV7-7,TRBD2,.,TGTGCTAGCAGCCTCGGACTAGCGCGCACAGATACGCAGTATTTT,CASSLGLARTDTQYF
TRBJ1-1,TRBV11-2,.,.,TGTGCCAGCAGCTTAAAGTTGAACACTGAAGCTTTCTTT,CASSLKLNTEAFF
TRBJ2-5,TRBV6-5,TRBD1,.,TGTGCCAGCAGTTACGGGTCAGGGGGCGCAGAGACCCAGTACTTC,CASSYGSGGAETQYF
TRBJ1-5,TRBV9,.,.,TGTGCCAGCAGCGTAGCTGACGTAGGTCAGCCCCAGCATTTT,CASSVADVGQPQHF
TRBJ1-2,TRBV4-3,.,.,TGCGCCAGCAGCCAAGTTAGTGGTTATGGCTACACCTTC,CASSQVSGYGYTF
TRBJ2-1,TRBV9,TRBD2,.,TGTGCCAGCAGCGTAGCTATAGGACTAGGGTCCTACAATGAGCAGTTCTTC,CASSVAIGLGSYNEQFF
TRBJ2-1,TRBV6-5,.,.,TGTGCCAGCAGTTACAGCGGAGGCTCCTACAATGAGCAGTTCTTC,CASSYSGGSYNEQFF
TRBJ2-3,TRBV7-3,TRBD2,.,TGTGCCAGCAGCGTACTAGCGGGGGGGCCAGATACGCAGTATTTT,CASSVLAGGPDTQYF
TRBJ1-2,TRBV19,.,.,TGTGCCAGTACCCCTTGGGGGAATAACTATGGCTACACCTTC,CASTPWGNNYGYTF
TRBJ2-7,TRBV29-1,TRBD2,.,TGCAGCGTACAGACTAGCGCACTTTACGAGCAGTACTTC,CSVQTSALYEQYF
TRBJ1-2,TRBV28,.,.,TGTGCCAGCAGTTTATTGCGGGGACGGTATAACTATGGCTACACCTTC,CASSLLRGRYNYGYTF
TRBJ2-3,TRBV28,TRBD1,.,TGTGCCAGCACCCTGGGACAGGGGGAATTAGATACGCAGTATTTT,CASTLGQGELDTQYF
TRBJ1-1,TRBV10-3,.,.,TGTGCCATCAGGGGGACGGGCACTGAAGCTTTCTTT,CAIRGTGTEAFF
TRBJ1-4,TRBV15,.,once,TGTGCCACCAGCAGAGAGACAGCCATACTCGTAGTGGCTAATGAAAAACTGTTTTTT,CATSRETAILVVANEKLFF
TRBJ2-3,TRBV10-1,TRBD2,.,TGCGCCAGCACGAAGCTAGCGGGAGCTACAGATACGCAGTATTTT,CASTKLAGATDTQYF
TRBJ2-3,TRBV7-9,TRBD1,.,TGTGCCAGCTCGAGGACAGGGTCCAGCACAGATACGCAGTATTTT,CASSRTGSSTDTQYF
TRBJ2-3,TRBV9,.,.,TGTGCCAGCAGCTCCCGCGGCGGACCTGGAGATACGCAGTATTTT,CASSSRGGPGDTQYF
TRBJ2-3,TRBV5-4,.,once,TGTGCCAGCAGCTCTAGCTTCAGCGGAGATAGCACAGATACGCAGTATTTT,CASSSSFSGDSTDTQYF
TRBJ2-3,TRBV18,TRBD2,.,TGTGCCAGCTCACGAACGCCGGGACTAGCGGACACAGATACGCAGTATTTT,CASSRTPGLADTDTQYF
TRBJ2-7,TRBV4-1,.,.,TGCGCCAGCAGCCAAGATTGGAAAGTTGCCTCCTACGAGCAGTACTTC,CASSQDWKVASYEQYF
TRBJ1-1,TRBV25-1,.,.,TGTGCCAGCAGCCGGGGCTCCGGGCGGGGGACTGAAGCTTTCTTT,CASSRGSGRGTEAFF
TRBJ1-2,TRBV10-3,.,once,TGTGCCACGCATCCTGGGGATTCGGACTATGGCTACACCTTC,CATHPGDSDYGYTF